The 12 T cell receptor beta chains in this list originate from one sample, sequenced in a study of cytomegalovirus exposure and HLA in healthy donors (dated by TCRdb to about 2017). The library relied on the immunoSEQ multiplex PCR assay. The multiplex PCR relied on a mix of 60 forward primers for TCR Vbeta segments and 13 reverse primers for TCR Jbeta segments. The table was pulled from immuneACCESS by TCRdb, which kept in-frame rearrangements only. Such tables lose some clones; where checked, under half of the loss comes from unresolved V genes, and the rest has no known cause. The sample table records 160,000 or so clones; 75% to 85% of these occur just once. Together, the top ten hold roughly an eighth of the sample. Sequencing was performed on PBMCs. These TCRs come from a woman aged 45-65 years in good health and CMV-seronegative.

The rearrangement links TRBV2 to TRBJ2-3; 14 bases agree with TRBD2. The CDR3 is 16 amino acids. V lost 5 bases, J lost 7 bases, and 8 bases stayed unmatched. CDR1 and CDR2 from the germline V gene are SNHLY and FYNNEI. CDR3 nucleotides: TGTGCCAGCAGTAGGACTAGCGGGGGGAGTTTGAATACGCAGTATTTT. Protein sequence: CASSRTSGGSLNTQYF. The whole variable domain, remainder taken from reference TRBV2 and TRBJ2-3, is EPEVTQTPSHQVTQMGQEVILRCVPISNHLYFYWYRQILGQKVEFLVSFYNNEISEKSEIFDDQFSVERPDGSNFTLKIRSTKLEDSAMYFCASSRTSGGSLNTQYFGPGTRLTVL.

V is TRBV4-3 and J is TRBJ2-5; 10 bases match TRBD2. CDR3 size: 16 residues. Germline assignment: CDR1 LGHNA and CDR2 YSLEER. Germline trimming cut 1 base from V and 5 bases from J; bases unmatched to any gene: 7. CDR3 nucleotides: TGCGCCAGCAGCCAAGTCCTAGCGGGGGCTGCGGAGACCCAGTACTTC. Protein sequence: CASSQVLAGAAETQYF.

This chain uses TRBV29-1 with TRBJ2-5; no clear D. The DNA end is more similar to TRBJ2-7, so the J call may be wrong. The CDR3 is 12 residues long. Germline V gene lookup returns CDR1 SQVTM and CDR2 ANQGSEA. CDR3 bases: TGCAGCGTCACGGATCCGTACTACGAGCAGTACTTC. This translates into CSVTDPYYEQYF.

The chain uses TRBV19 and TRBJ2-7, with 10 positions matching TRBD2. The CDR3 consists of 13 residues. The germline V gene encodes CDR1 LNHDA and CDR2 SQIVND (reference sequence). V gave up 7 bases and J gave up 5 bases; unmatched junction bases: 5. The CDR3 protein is CASTSGSIHEQYF. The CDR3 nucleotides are TGTGCCAGTACTAGCGGGAGTATCCACGAGCAGTACTTC.

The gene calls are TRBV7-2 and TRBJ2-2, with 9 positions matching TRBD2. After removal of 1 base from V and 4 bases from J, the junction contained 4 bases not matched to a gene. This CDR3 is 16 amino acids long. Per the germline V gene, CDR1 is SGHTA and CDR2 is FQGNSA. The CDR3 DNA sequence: TGTGCCAGCAGCTTAGTAGCGGGAGTTGCCACCGGGGAGCTGTTTTTT. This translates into CASSLVAGVATGELFF.

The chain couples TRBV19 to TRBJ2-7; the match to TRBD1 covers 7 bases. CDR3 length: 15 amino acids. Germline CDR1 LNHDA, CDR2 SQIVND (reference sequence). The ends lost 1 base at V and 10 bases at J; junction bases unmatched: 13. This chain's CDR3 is CASSIVEGGDRRQYF. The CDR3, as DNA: TGTGCCAGTAGTATAGTAGAAGGGGGCGACCGGAGACAGTACTTC.

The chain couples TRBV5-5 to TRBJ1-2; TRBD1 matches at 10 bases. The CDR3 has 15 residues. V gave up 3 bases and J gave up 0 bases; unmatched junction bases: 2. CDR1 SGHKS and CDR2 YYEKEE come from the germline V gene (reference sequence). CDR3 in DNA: TGTGCCAGCAGCTCCGGACAGGGGGCTAACTATGGCTACACCTTC. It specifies CASSSGQGANYGYTF.

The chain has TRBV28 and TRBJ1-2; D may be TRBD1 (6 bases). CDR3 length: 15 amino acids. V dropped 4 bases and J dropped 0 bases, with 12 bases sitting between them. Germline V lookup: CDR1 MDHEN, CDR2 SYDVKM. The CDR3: CASSSRTVANYGYTF. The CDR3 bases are TGTGCCAGCAGTTCTAGGACAGTAGCTAACTATGGCTACACCTTC.

CDR3 coding DNA: TGTGCCAGCAGTTACTCGGGGGGATCAGGCTACACCTTC. It codes for CASSYSGGSGYTF. The chain carries TRBV6-5 and TRBJ1-2, with D perhaps matching TRBD1 (5 bases). V was shortened by 0 bases and J by 8 bases, with 10 bases between the two germline ends. Germline lookup yields CDR1 MNHEY and CDR2 SVGAGI. The CDR3 contains 13 residues.

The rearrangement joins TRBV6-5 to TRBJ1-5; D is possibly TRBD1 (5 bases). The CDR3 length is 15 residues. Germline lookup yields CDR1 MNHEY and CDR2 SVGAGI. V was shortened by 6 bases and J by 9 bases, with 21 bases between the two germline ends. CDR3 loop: CASSALFSRDSPQHF. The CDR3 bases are TGTGCCAGCAGCGCCCTCTTTTCCAGGGACTCGCCCCAGCATTTT.

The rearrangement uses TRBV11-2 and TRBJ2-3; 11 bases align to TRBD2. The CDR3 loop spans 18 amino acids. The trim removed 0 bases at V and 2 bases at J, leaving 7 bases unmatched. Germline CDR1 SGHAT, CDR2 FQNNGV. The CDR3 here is CASSLDLLAGGYTDTQYF. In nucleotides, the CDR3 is TGTGCCAGCAGCTTAGATCTGCTAGCGGGAGGATACACAGATACGCAGTATTTT.

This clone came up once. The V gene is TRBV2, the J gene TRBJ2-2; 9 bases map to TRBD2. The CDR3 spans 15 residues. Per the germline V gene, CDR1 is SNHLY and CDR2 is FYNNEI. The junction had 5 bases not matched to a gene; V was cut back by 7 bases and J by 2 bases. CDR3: CASTPGTSNTGELFF. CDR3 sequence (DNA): TGTGCCAGCACCCCGGGGACTAGCAACACCGGGGAGCTGTTTTTT. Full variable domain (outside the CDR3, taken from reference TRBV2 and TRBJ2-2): EPEVTQTPSHQVTQMGQEVILRCVPISNHLYFYWYRQILGQKVEFLVSFYNNEISEKSEIFDDQFSVERPDGSNFTLKIRSTKLEDSAMYFCASTPGTSNTGELFFGEGSRLTVL.